The rows below give T cell receptor beta chains drawn from one sample of a study of cytomegalovirus exposure and HLA in healthy donors. Generated by immunoSEQ multiplex PCR, the TCRdb table keeps only in-frame clones and is missing some. In the table there are hundreds of thousands of clones, about 90% of which are singletons. Sequencing used PBMCs. These receptors originate from a man younger than 35 in good health and CMV-seropositive. CDR3s include the opening cysteine and the closing phenylalanine or tryptophan. A D gene is named only where the DNA matches it firmly. Only part of the rows carry a size: once, few, many, or a class if the clone is expanded.

-	TRBV7-2	-	TRBJ1-2	TGTGCCAGCAGCATGTCCCCGGGATCTAACTATGGCTACACCTTC	CASSMSPGSNYGYTF
TRBD1	TRBV6-4	few	TRBJ1-2	TGTGCCAGCAGAGAAGCGCCAGGGGGCGGATATGGCTACACCTTC	CASREAPGGGYGYTF
-	TRBV30	-	TRBJ2-1	TGTGCCTGGAGTCGAACTCCTCAGGTCGATGAGCAGTTCTTC	CAWSRTPQVDEQFF
TRBD2	TRBV6-5	-	TRBJ2-5	TGTGCCAGCAACCCTAGCGGGATTTTGGAGACCCAGTACTTC	CASNPSGILETQYF
-	TRBV15	-	TRBJ1-2	TGTGCCACCAGCACAGGGGCCTTTGTTGGCTACACCTTC	CATSTGAFVGYTF
-	TRBV28	-	TRBJ2-7	TGTGCCAGCAGTTTGGCCGGGCATTTGCTCGAGCAGTACTTC	CASSLAGHLLEQYF
-	TRBV10-3	-	TRBJ2-2	TGTGCCCTTGGTCCCGGGGATGGGACCGGGGAGCTGTTTTTT	CALGPGDGTGELFF
-	TRBV18	-	TRBJ2-3	TGTGCCAGCTCACCCTCCACAGATACGCAGTATTTT	CASSPSTDTQYF
-	TRBV6-1	-	TRBJ1-5	TGTGCCAGCAGTGAATTCGGGCAGCCCCAGCATTTT	CASSEFGQPQHF
-	TRBV7-9	few	TRBJ1-2	TGTGCCAGCCTGGGACCCGGGACAAACTATGGCTACACCTTC	CASLGPGTNYGYTF
TRBD1	TRBV25-1	-	TRBJ1-1	TGTGCCAGCAGTCCCGGGCAGGGGGCTTTAGTGAACACTGAAGCTTTCTTT	CASSPGQGALVNTEAFF
TRBD2	TRBV10-3	-	TRBJ2-1	TGTGCCATCAGTGAACGCTTGGGACTAGCGGGAGGAGGAACGGTGGAGGGGCAGTTCTTC	CAISERLGLAGGGTVEGQFF
-	TRBV7-6	-	TRBJ2-6	TGTGCCAGCAGCTTAGGATTCCCCGGGGCCAACGTCCTGACTTTC	CASSLGFPGANVLTF
TRBD1	TRBV2	-	TRBJ2-5	TGTGCCAGCAGCCGCGACAGGGAGTACCAAGAGACCCAGTACTTC	CASSRDREYQETQYF
-	TRBV6-5	-	TRBJ2-1	TGTGCCAGCAGTTCCTATGGTATCCACAATGAGCAGTTCTTC	CASSSYGIHNEQFF
TRBD2	TRBV5-1	-	TRBJ2-2	TGCGCCAGCAGCACACTAGCGGGAGGGCCCGGGGAGCTGTTTTTT	CASSTLAGGPGELFF